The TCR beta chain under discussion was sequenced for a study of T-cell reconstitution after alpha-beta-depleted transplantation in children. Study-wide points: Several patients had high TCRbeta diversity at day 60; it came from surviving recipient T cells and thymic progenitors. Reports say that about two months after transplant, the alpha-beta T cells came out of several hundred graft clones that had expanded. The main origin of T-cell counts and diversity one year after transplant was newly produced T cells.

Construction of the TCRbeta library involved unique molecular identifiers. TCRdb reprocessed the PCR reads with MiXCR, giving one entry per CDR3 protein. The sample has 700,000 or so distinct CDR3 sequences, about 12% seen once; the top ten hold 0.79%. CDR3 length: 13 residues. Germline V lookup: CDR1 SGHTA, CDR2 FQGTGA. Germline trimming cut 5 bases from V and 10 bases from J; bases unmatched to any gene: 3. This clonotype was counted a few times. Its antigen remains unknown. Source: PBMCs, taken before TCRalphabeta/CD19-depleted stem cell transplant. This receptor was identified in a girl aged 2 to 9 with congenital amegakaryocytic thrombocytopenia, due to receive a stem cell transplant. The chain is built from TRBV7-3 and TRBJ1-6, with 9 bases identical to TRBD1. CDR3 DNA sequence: TGTGCCAGCAGCGACAGGGGGAACTCACCCCTCCACTTT. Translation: CASSDRGNSPLHF.